This paragraph reports one TCR beta chain. Participant age was roughly 18 to 100 years, and participants resided in around 24 US areas. The data were obtained in a study of blood T cell repertoires in COVID-19. Study details: Recovery meant two consecutive negative NP/OP PCR tests, professional clearance, or resolved symptoms. Samples representing acute and convalescent COVID-19 were sourced from the United States, Italy and Spain.

TCRdb's table, derived via immunoSEQ multiplex PCR, lists solely in-frame clones and lacks some. The table includes around 360,000 clones, 80% to 90% detected once. This CDR3 comprises 16 residues. Trimming removed 5 bases from V and 8 bases from J; junction bases left unmatched: 15. Germline CDR1 PRHDT, CDR2 FYEKMQ (reference sequence). This sequence was found in a man aged 40-49 years in a cohort exposed to, infected with or recovered from COVID-19 (not recorded which). The sequencing sample was made of PBMCs or T cells enriched from blood (not recorded which). The J gene is TRBJ2-1, the V gene TRBV13; 7 nucleotides line up with TRBD2. The chain's CDR3 is CASSKGEGHILDEQFF. The DNA for the CDR3 is TGTGCCAGCAGCAAAGGGGAGGGCCATATACTCGATGAGCAGTTCTTC. Together with reference TRBV13 and TRBJ2-1, the CDR3 gives the full variable domain: AAGVIQSPRHLIKEKRETATLKCYPIPRHDTVYWYQQGPGQDPQFLISFYEKMQSDKGSIPDRFSAQQFSDYHSELNMSSLELGDSALYFCASSKGEGHILDEQFFGPGTRLTVL.